The rows below give T cell receptor beta chains drawn from one sample of a study of T cell changes during pregnancy in multiple sclerosis. Measured with immunoSEQ multiplex PCR; TCRdb has only the in-frame clones, and not every one. This table has under 50,000 clones, 92% appearing once. Here the sequenced sample was CD4+ T cells from peripheral blood mononuclear cells, taken in the third trimester of pregnancy. The receptors were sampled from a female donor with multiple sclerosis, enrolled in a pregnancy study. CDR3s leave out the opening cysteine and the closing phenylalanine or tryptophan. D genes are given only for firm matches.

j_call d_call v_call cdr3_aa
TRBJ1-1 NA TRBV10-3 AISDPTEAIEAF
TRBJ2-5 TRBD2 TRBV5-1 ASSSQGGAGGGMRETQY
TRBJ1-4 NA TRBV7-2 ASSLASGEPNEKLF
TRBJ2-7 NA TRBV5-1 ASKGVAEAWNEQY
TRBJ2-2 NA TRBV6-1 ASSEALFLGELF
TRBJ2-7 TRBD2 TRBV7-2 ASSLGLGWLAGRNEQY
TRBJ2-3 TRBD1 TRBV5-4 ASSFQGVSDTQY
TRBJ2-2 TRBD1 TRBV30 AWRGTANTGELF
TRBJ1-1 NA TRBV7-9 ASSLDRTANTEAF
TRBJ2-6 TRBD1 TRBV6-1 ASSQDRGGSTGANVLT
TRBJ1-6 NA TRBV6-4 ASSDSNRENSPLH
TRBJ1-1 TRBD1 TRBV7-8 ASSLRDRETEAF
TRBJ2-3 NA TRBV28 ASSLSEDTQY
TRBJ2-7 TRBD1 TRBV6-5 ASSYAGTGVGEQY
TRBJ2-5 TRBD2 TRBV7-2 ASSLEVAGGMRKTQY
TRBJ2-1 TRBD1 TRBV6-1 ASSEIGTGKLEQF
TRBJ1-1 TRBD1 TRBV28 ASIKQGRGTEAF
TRBJ2-7 NA TRBV5-5 ASSSSGSGPSYEQY
TRBJ2-5 TRBD1 TRBV30 AWSVPQGARETQY
TRBJ1-5 TRBD1 TRBV19 ASSTGQVYSNQPQH
TRBJ2-3 TRBD2 TRBV5-4 ASSLRLAGGPLY